Below are 29 T cell receptor beta chains sequenced from a single sample in a study of early T cells in non-severe SARS-CoV-2 infection. TCRdb called the 5' RACE reads again in MiXCR, with one record for every CDR3 protein. The sample shows about 42,000 distinct CDR3 sequences, less than 8.5% of them seen only once. Sequencing was carried out using whole blood. The source is an adult who was a healthcare worker with PCR-confirmed SARS-CoV-2 infection or an uninfected control (not recorded which).

This clonotype was seen many times. This chain connects TRBV3-1 to TRBJ1-2, with 7 bases identical to TRBD1. This CDR3 is 14 amino acids long. V lost 2 bases to trimming and J lost 4 bases; unmatched junction nucleotides: 4. Germline V gene lookup returns CDR1 LGHDT and CDR2 YNNKEL (reference sequence). CDR3 bases: TGTGCCAGCAGCCAAAGGACAGGAAGCTATGGCTACACCTTC. This sequence encodes CASSQRTGSYGYTF.

V gene TRBV10-3 combines with J gene TRBJ1-5; D gene unclear. Trimming removed 4 bases at V and 7 bases at J, with 11 bases between. CDR1 and CDR2 (germline): ENHRY, SYGVKD. The CDR3 is 13 amino acids. CDR3 DNA: TGTGCCATCAGTGTGGTAGGGCACCAGCCCCAGCATTTT. Encoded protein: CAISVVGHQPQHF.

A word on this clonotype: One end of the junction is discordant with germline, which a read error may explain. The CDR3 DNA follows: TGCAGTGCAAGAGGGGCCAGCTCCTATAATTCACCCCTCCACTTT. Translating it yields CSARGASSYNSPLHF. V and J are TRBV20-1 and TRBJ1-6, with a possible D match to TRBD1 (5 bases). CDR3 length: 15 amino acids. The germline V gene has CDR1 DFQATT and CDR2 SNEGSKA (reference sequence).

This sequence joins TRBV6-5 and TRBJ1-4; maybe TRBD1 (6 bases). Trimming left V 6 bases short and J 8 bases short, with 13 bases between. Per germline, CDR1 MNHEY and CDR2 SVGAGI. The CDR3 is made up of 13 amino acids. For the CDR3, the DNA is TGTGCCAGCAGCCCCCAGACAGGCGAAAAACTGTTTTTT. Translation: CASSPQTGEKLFF.

This clonotype was seen only a few times. This sequence joins TRBV2 and TRBJ2-3; D is possibly TRBD1 (6 bases). The CDR3 length is 15 residues. CDR1 is SNHLY and CDR2 is FYNNEI in the germline V gene. The V end was cut by 1 base, the J end by 4 bases, with 12 bases between. CDR3 in DNA: TGTGCCAGCAGTGAAGGGGGCTGGGGGCCAGATACGCAGTATTTT. Residues: CASSEGGWGPDTQYF.

This clonotype has a handful of counts. V and J are TRBV6-2 or TRBV6-3 and TRBJ1-6; D not resolved. Trimming removed 6 bases from V and 7 bases from J, with 13 bases in between. CDR1 and CDR2 from the germline V gene are MNHEY and SVGEGT. The CDR3 is made up of 14 amino acids. The CDR3 loop reads CASSLNRGNSPLHF. The CDR3 nucleotides are TGTGCCAGCAGCCTTAACCGGGGAAATTCACCCCTCCACTTT.

There are many counts of this clonotype. The chain couples TRBV7-9 to TRBJ2-3, with D possibly TRBD1 on 5 matching bases. V lost 5 bases and J lost 0, with 15 bases in between. This CDR3 comprises 16 residues. Germline lookup yields CDR1 SEHNR and CDR2 FQNEAQ (reference sequence). The CDR3 spells CASSPEQVTSTDTQYF. CDR3 in DNA: TGTGCCAGCAGCCCTGAACAGGTTACCAGCACAGATACGCAGTATTTT. Full variable domain (rest looked up from reference TRBV7-9 and TRBJ2-3): DTGVSQNPRHKITKRGQNVTFRCDPISEHNRLYWYRQTLGQGPEFLTYFQNEAQLEKSRLLSDRFSAERPKGSFSTLEIQRTEQGDSAMYLCASSPEQVTSTDTQYFGPGTRLTVL.

The sample holds a few counts of this clonotype. The chain employs TRBV12-3 or TRBV12-4 and TRBJ2-1; D perhaps matches TRBD2 (6 bases). V was pared by 2 bases and J by 0 bases, with 14 bases between. The CDR3 loop spans 17 amino acids. The CDR3: CASSLWGDASSYNEQFF. The CDR3 DNA is TGTGCCAGCAGTTTATGGGGGGACGCATCCTCCTACAATGAGCAGTTCTTC.

In this sample, this clonotype turned up many times. This chain joins TRBV5-1 and TRBJ2-3, with D perhaps matching TRBD1 (7 bases). Germline V gene sequence: CDR1 SGHRS, CDR2 YFSETQ. V lost 7 bases and J 0 bases, leaving 15 bases between the germline ends. The CDR3 is made up of 15 amino acids. The CDR3 bases are TGCGCCAGCCGGACAGGAGGGCATAGCACAGATACGCAGTATTTT. This sequence encodes CASRTGGHSTDTQYF.

This clonotype was seen at least ten times. The CDR3 protein is CASSIAAPPTQFF. CDR3 DNA sequence: TGTGCCAGTAGTATAGCCGCACCCCCTACTCAGTTCTTC. V and J are TRBV19 and TRBJ2-1; D remains unclear. Germline V gives CDR1 LNHDA, CDR2 SQIVND (reference sequence). This CDR3 comprises 13 residues. V was shortened by 1 base and J by 13 bases, with 14 bases between the two germline ends.

This clonotype was counted a few times. The V and J genes are TRBV25-1 and TRBJ2-7; TRBD1 or TRBD2 may be the D gene (5 bases each). CDR3 size: 16 residues. Looked up from germline, CDR1 is MGHDK and CDR2 is SYGVNS. Trimming shortened V by 1 base and J by 2 bases, and 15 bases separated the two germline ends. This chain's CDR3 is CASSELPGDDAYEQYF. The CDR3 coding sequence is TGTGCCAGCAGTGAATTACCCGGGGACGACGCCTACGAGCAGTACTTC.

J is TRBJ2-7 and V is TRBV11-2, with 7 bases that match TRBD1. With 3 bases clipped from V and 6 bases from J, the junction kept 8 bases outside the gene matches. Germline CDR1 reads SGHAT; CDR2 reads FQNNGV. There are 14 residues in the CDR3. The CDR3 DNA follows: TGTGCCAGCAGCTTGGGACAGAGAGGTGGCGAGCAGTACTTC. Translation: CASSLGQRGGEQYF.

This clonotype has ten or more counts. This chain connects TRBV7-6 to TRBJ2-7, with D perhaps being TRBD1 or TRBD2 (5 bases each). Trimming removed 1 base at V and 5 bases at J, with 21 bases between. The CDR3 covers 17 residues. Germline CDR1 is SGHVS and CDR2 is FNYEAQ. CDR3 loop: CASSLGVGAAGFDEQYF. In DNA, the CDR3 is TGTGCCAGCAGCTTAGGGGTCGGGGCCGCAGGGTTCGACGAGCAGTACTTC.

This clonotype came up a few times. The genes are TRBV12-5 and TRBJ1-1; tentative D call: TRBD1 (5 bases). Germline V gene lookup returns CDR1 LGHNT and CDR2 FRNRAP. V shed 5 bases and J shed 3 bases, with 13 bases lying between them. This CDR3 is built from 14 residues. The CDR3 loop is CASGTGAGYTEAFF. DNA of the CDR3: TGTGCTAGTGGTACTGGGGCCGGATACACTGAAGCTTTCTTT.

This clonotype was detected many times. This chain connects TRBV12-3 or TRBV12-4 to TRBJ1-5, with D unresolved. Trimming removed 3 bases at V and 4 bases at J, with 7 bases between. The CDR3 runs 13 residues. The CDR3 DNA sequence: TGTGCCAGCAGTTTTAGGGAAAATCAGCCCCAGCATTTT. This encodes CASSFRENQPQHF.

This clonotype was recorded many times. The V call is TRBV11-2, the J call TRBJ2-2, with 8 nucleotides matching TRBD2. From germline, CDR1 is SGHAT and CDR2 FQNNGV. Germline trimming cut 8 bases from V and 0 bases from J; bases unmatched to any gene: 5. The CDR3 is 15 amino acids. CDR3 in amino acids: CASSGGGSNTGELFF. Here the CDR3 DNA reads TGTGCCAGCTCAGGCGGGGGGTCGAACACCGGGGAGCTGTTTTTT.

This clonotype was seen only a few times. This sequence joins TRBV5-4 and TRBJ2-1; a possible D gene is TRBD2 (6 bases). The length of the CDR3 is 16 residues. The germline V gene encodes CDR1 SGHNT and CDR2 YYREEE (reference sequence). With 4 bases removed from V and 3 bases from J, the gap between germline ends came to 17 bases. The CDR3 DNA follows: TGTGCCAGCAGCCTGCCGGTGAACGGGGGCTACAATGAGCAGTTCTTC. It is translated as CASSLPVNGGYNEQFF.

This clonotype was seen repeatedly, ten times or more. V and J are TRBV6-5 and TRBJ2-7; weak D call: TRBD2 (6 bases). Trimming stripped 4 bases from V and 2 bases from J, with 9 bases between. CDR1 and CDR2 (germline): MNHEY, SVGAGI. The CDR3 runs 13 residues. CDR3 sequence reads: CASSWGTAYEQYF. The CDR3 region has the DNA TGTGCCAGCAGTTGGGGGACTGCCTACGAGCAGTACTTC.

J is TRBJ2-4 and V is TRBV11-2, with 7 positions matching TRBD1. This CDR3 spans 15 amino acids. V lost 5 bases, J lost 3 bases, and 7 bases stayed unmatched. Germline V gene data show CDR1 as SGHAT and CDR2 as FQNNGV. CDR3 protein: CASSLLDRDKNIQYF. The CDR3 DNA is TGTGCCAGCAGCCTATTAGACAGGGACAAAAACATTCAGTACTTC.

This clonotype was counted many times. The chain uses TRBV10-3 and TRBJ1-1; D unresolved. Germline V gene data show CDR1 as ENHRY and CDR2 as SYGVKD. This CDR3 is 11 amino acids long. V was shortened by 2 bases and J by 4 bases, with 2 bases between the two germline ends. The CDR3 DNA reads TGTGCCATCAGTGAGATCACTGAAGCTTTCTTT. Translating it yields CAISEITEAFF.

This clonotype has ten or more counts. J is TRBJ1-2 and V is TRBV29-1; tentatively, D is TRBD1 (5 bases). Trimming removed 7 bases from V and 1 base from J, with 10 bases in between. Germline CDR1 is SQVTM and CDR2 is ANQGSEA. CDR3 size: 12 residues. DNA of the CDR3: TGCAGCGCTCCGGACAATAACTATGGCTACACCTTC. Its translation is CSAPDNNYGYTF.

This clonotype was counted many times. This sequence joins TRBV11-2 and TRBJ2-1; D remains unclear. CDR1 SGHAT and CDR2 FQNNGV come from the germline V gene. CDR3 length: 15 amino acids. V lost 5 bases to trimming and J lost 1 base, with 12 bases between them. The CDR3 loop reads CASSPEVSSYNEQFF. DNA for the CDR3: TGTGCCAGCAGCCCCGAAGTCTCTTCCTACAATGAGCAGTTCTTC.

The CDR3 is CASGELFSGANVLTF. The CDR3 bases are TGTGCCAGCGGAGAACTGTTCTCTGGGGCCAACGTCCTGACTTTC. The chain is built from TRBV7-9 and TRBJ2-6; no clear D gene. The CDR3 has 15 amino acids. Germline CDR1 reads SEHNR; CDR2 reads FQNEAQ (reference sequence). V was pared by 8 bases and J by 0 bases, with 11 bases between.

This clonotype was counted only a few times. V gene TRBV13 combines with J gene TRBJ1-2; 7 nucleotides align to TRBD1. The germline V gene encodes CDR1 PRHDT and CDR2 FYEKMQ (reference sequence). With V trimmed by 4 bases and J by 3 bases, 8 bases remained unmatched. The CDR3 has 15 amino acids. CDR3 in amino acids: CASSSTGRADYGYTF. The CDR3 nucleotides read TGTGCCAGCAGCTCGACAGGGAGAGCGGACTATGGCTACACCTTC.

This clonotype was observed a few times. This chain joins TRBV21-1 and TRBJ1-6; the table's TRBD1 call for D was not verified on the DNA. TRBV21-1 is a pseudogene locus. The CDR3 runs to 15 residues. CDR3 loop: CASSNVRGENSPLHF. CDR3 DNA: TGTGCCAGCAGCAACGTCAGGGGAGAAAATTCACCCCTCCACTTT.

This clonotype was seen ten or more times. The V call is TRBV2, the J call TRBJ2-1, with TRBD2 matching 14 bases. The CDR3 is made up of 16 amino acids. From germline, CDR1 is SNHLY and CDR2 FYNNEI. V shed 5 bases, J shed 2 bases, and the junction held 2 bases outside the gene matches. CDR3 sequence: CASSLTSGGAYNEQFF. Here the CDR3 DNA reads TGTGCCAGCAGTTTGACTAGCGGGGGGGCCTACAATGAGCAGTTCTTC.

The CDR3 sequence is CASNPGGDDFHASTDTQYF. For the CDR3, the DNA is TGTGCCAGCAACCCTGGGGGAGATGACTTTCATGCTTCGACAGATACGCAGTATTTT. The chain combines TRBV7-9 with TRBJ2-3; tentatively, D is TRBD1 or TRBD2 (5 bases each). Germline values: CDR1 SEHNR, CDR2 FQNEAQ (reference sequence). The CDR3 consists of 19 residues. The V gene lost 7 bases and the J gene lost 3 bases, with 29 bases spanning the gap.

The rearrangement uses TRBV4-2 and TRBJ2-7; maybe TRBD1 (6 bases). V gave up 1 base and J gave up 0 bases, with 13 bases separating them. The CDR3 runs 16 residues. CDR1 is LGHNA, CDR2 YNFKEQ, per germline. The CDR3 is CASSQGQAFYSYEQYF. CDR3 coding DNA: TGTGCCAGCAGCCAAGGACAGGCCTTCTACTCCTACGAGCAGTACTTC.

This clonotype has only a few counts. This rearrangement joins TRBV19 to TRBJ1-5; weak D call: TRBD1 (6 bases). Germline V gene data show CDR1 as LNHDA and CDR2 as SQIVND (reference sequence). The V gene lost 5 bases and the J gene lost 7 bases, with 15 bases spanning the gap. The CDR3 extends over 14 amino acids. CDR3 coding DNA: TGTGCCAGTAGTGTAAGAACAGGGAACCAGCCCCAGCATTTT. Its protein product is CASSVRTGNQPQHF.